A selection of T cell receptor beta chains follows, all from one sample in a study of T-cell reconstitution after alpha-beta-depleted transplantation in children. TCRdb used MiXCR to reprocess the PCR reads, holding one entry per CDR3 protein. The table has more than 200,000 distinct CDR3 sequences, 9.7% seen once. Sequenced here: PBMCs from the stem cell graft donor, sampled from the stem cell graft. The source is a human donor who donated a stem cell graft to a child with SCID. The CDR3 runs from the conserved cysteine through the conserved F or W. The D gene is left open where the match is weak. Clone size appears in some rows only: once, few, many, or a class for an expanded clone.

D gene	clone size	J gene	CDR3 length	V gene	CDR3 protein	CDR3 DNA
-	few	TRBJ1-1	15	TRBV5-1	CASSWPGGPNTEAFF	TGCGCCAGCAGCTGGCCCGGAGGACCCAACACTGAAGCTTTCTTT
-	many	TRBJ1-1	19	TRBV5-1	CASSFPRDLPNGMNTEAFF	TGCGCCAGCAGCTTCCCCAGGGACCTTCCGAACGGGATGAACACTGAAGCTTTCTTT
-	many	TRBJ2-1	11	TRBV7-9	CASSFWDEQFF	TGTGCCAGCAGCTTCTGGGATGAGCAGTTCTTC
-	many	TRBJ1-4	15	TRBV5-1	CASSVGTLGGEKLFF	TGCGCCAGCAGCGTGGGGACCTTGGGAGGTGAAAAACTGTTTTTT
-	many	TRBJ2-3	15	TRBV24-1	CATSDPGQHRDTQYF	TGTGCCACCAGTGATCCTGGACAGCATCGAGATACGCAGTATTTT
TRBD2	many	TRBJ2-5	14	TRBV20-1	CSARVGAGLETQYF	TGCAGTGCTAGAGTCGGAGCGGGGTTGGAGACCCAGTACTTC
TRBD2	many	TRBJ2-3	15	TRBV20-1	CSAETSGGPGDTQYF	TGCAGTGCAGAGACTAGCGGGGGGCCTGGAGATACGCAGTATTTT
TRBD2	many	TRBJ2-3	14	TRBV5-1	CASSLAAGSDTQYF	TGCGCCAGCAGCTTGGCAGCGGGGTCAGATACGCAGTATTTT
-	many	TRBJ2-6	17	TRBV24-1	CATSERPRAGGANVLTF	TGTGCCACCAGTGAGCGGCCTAGGGCGGGGGGGGCCAACGTCCTGACTTTC
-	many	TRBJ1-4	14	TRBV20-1	CSARIQSKNEKLFF	TGCAGTGCTAGGATACAGAGCAAGAATGAAAAACTGTTTTTT
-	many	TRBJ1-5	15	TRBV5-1	CASSLQGAGNQPQHF	TGCGCCAGCAGCTTGCAAGGGGCCGGGAATCAGCCCCAGCATTTT
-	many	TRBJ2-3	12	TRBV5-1	CASGGSTDTQYF	TGCGCCAGCGGAGGGAGCACAGATACGCAGTATTTT
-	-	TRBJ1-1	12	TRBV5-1	CASSVLGTEAFF	TGCGCCAGCAGCGTGCTTGGCACTGAAGCTTTCTTT
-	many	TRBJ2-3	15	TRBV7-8	CASSLAGSVTDTQYF	TGTGCCAGCAGCCTCGCGGGTAGCGTAACAGATACGCAGTATTTT
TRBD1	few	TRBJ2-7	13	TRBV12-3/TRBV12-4	CASTNRGAYEQYF	TGTGCCAGCACAAACAGGGGCGCCTACGAGCAGTACTTC
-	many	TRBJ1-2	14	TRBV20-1	CSVLTTGSNYGYTF	TGCAGTGTCCTAACGACAGGTTCTAACTATGGCTACACCTTC
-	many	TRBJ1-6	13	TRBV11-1	CASSLNEDSPLHF	TGTGCCAGCAGCTTAAATGAAGATTCACCCCTCCACTTT
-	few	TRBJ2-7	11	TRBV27	CASSRSGEQYF	TGTGCCAGCAGTCGTTCTGGCGAGCAGTACTTC
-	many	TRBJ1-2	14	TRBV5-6	CASSHTGFEDGYTF	TGTGCCAGCAGCCATACAGGGTTCGAGGATGGCTACACCTTC
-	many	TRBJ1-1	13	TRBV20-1	CSALRQRTTEAFF	TGCAGTGCATTAAGACAGAGAACCACTGAAGCTTTCTTT
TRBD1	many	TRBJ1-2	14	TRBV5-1	CASSLADRDGGYTF	TGCGCCAGCAGCTTGGCCGACAGGGACGGGGGCTACACCTTC
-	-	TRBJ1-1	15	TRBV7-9	CASTRWTDMNTEAFF	TGTGCCAGCACCCGGTGGACAGATATGAACACTGAAGCTTTCTTT
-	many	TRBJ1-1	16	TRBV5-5	CASSLEVWIGNTEAFF	TGTGCCAGCAGCTTGGAGGTGTGGATAGGGAACACTGAAGCTTTCTTT
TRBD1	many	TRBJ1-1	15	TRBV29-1	CSVVPSRQGITEAFF	TGCAGCGTTGTACCTTCCCGACAGGGTATAACTGAAGCTTTCTTT
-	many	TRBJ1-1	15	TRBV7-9	CASSEGGQKNTEAFF	TGTGCCAGCAGCGAGGGGGGGCAGAAGAACACTGAAGCTTTCTTT
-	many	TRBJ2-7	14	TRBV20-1	CSARPPVSWNEQYF	TGCAGTGCTAGACCGCCTGTCTCCTGGAACGAGCAGTACTTC
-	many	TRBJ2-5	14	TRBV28	CASSRAPRIETQYF	TGTGCCAGCAGCCGTGCCCCCAGGATTGAGACCCAGTACTTC
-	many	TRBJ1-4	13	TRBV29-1	CSVKGPTNEKLFF	TGCAGCGTTAAGGGACCCACTAATGAAAAACTGTTTTTT
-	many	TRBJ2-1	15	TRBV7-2	CASRDNGGRYNEQFF	TGTGCCAGCAGAGACAACGGGGGCCGTTACAATGAGCAGTTCTTC
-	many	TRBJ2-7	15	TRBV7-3	CASSLTPGSSYEQYF	TGTGCCAGCAGCTTAACGCCAGGGAGCTCCTACGAGCAGTACTTC
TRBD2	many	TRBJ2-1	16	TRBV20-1	CSARDLSGASYNEQFF	TGCAGTGCTAGGGACCTTAGCGGGGCCTCCTACAATGAGCAGTTCTTC
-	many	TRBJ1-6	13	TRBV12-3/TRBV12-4	CASSLTGVSPLHF	TGTGCCAGCAGTTTAACGGGGGTTTCACCCCTCCACTTT
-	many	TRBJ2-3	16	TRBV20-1	CSARVVIWDLTDTQYF	TGCAGTGCTAGAGTGGTAATATGGGACCTCACAGATACGCAGTATTTT
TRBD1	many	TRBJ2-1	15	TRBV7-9	CASSPWTGSYNEQFF	TGTGCCAGCAGCCCGTGGACAGGGTCCTACAATGAGCAGTTCTTC
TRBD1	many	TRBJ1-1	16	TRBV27	CASSLRTGGRNTEAFF	TGTGCCAGCAGTTTGAGAACAGGGGGCAGGAACACTGAAGCTTTCTTT
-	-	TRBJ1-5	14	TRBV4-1	CASSQVYGGQPQHF	TGCGCCAGCAGCCAAGTCTATGGTGGGCAGCCCCAGCATTTT
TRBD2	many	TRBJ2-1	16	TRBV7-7	CASSSGLAGKHNEQFF	TGTGCCAGCAGCTCTGGACTAGCGGGGAAACACAATGAGCAGTTCTTC
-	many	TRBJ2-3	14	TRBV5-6	CASSLGSHTDTQYF	TGTGCCAGCAGCTTGGGGTCCCACACAGATACGCAGTATTTT
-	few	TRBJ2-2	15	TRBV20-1	CSARVRGKNTGELFF	TGCAGTGCTAGAGTCCGCGGGAAGAACACCGGGGAGCTGTTTTTT
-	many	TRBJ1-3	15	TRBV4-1	CASSQVGGGGNTIYF	TGCGCCAGCAGCCAAGTTGGGGGGGGCGGAAACACCATATATTTT
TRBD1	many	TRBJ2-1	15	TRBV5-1	CASTLGQGAPNEQFF	TGCGCCAGCACCTTGGGACAGGGAGCCCCCAATGAGCAGTTCTTC
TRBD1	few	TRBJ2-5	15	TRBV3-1	CASSLLGQGAETQYF	TGTGCCAGCAGCCTTTTGGGACAGGGGGCCGAGACCCAGTACTTC
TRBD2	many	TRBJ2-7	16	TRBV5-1	CASSSGLAQLTYEQYF	TGCGCCAGCAGCTCTGGACTAGCCCAGTTAACCTACGAGCAGTACTTC
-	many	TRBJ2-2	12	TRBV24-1	CATSDFPGELFF	TGTGCCACCAGTGATTTCCCCGGGGAGCTGTTTTTT
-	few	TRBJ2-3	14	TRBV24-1	CATSDNTAADTQYF	TGTGCCACCAGTGACAACACAGCCGCCGATACGCAGTATTTT
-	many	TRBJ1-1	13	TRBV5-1	CASSLSAGTAIAF	TGCGCCAGCAGCTTGTCAGCAGGGACCGCGATCGCGTTT
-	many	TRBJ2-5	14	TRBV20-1	CSARGVRDQETQYF	TGCAGTGCTAGGGGGGTCAGAGACCAAGAGACCCAGTACTTC
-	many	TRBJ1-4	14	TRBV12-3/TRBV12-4	CASSPGATNEKLFF	TGTGCCAGCAGCCCAGGGGCAACTAATGAAAAACTGTTTTTT
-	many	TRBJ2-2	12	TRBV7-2	CASSHWDGELFF	TGTGCCAGCAGCCACTGGGACGGGGAGCTGTTTTTT
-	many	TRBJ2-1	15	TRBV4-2	CASSQDLGGGNEQFF	TGTGCCAGCAGCCAAGATCTGGGAGGGGGCAACGAGCAGTTCTTC
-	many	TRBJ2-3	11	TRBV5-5	CASSYADTQYF	TGTGCCAGCAGCTATGCAGATACGCAGTATTTT
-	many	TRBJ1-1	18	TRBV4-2	CASSLRTATRRLGTEAFF	TGTGCCAGCAGCCTCCGGACAGCCACTCGGAGGTTAGGAACTGAAGCTTTCTTT
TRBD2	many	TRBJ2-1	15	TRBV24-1	CATSDSGLAYNEQFF	TGTGCCACCAGTGATTCGGGACTAGCCTACAATGAGCAGTTCTTC
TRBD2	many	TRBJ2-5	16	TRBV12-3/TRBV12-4	CASTPDGTSGLETQYF	TGTGCCAGCACACCGGACGGGACTAGCGGGTTGGAGACCCAGTACTTC